This T cell receptor (beta chain) was sequenced in a study of blood T cells in healthy people across ages. Study results and caveats: Naive CD4+ cells and diversity were both higher in long-lived donors than in aged donors.

Then a second PCR, running about 7 to 11 cycles, was carried out with a sample-barcoded 5' primer and a J-beta primer mix. A template-switch adaptor that had 12 random nucleotides put a tag on each cDNA molecule. TCRdb recomputed calls from the 5' RACE reads with MiXCR, one row per CDR3 protein. The sample comprises almost 800,000 distinct CDR3 sequences, about 62% of which are singletons, and about 20% rests with the top ten. The CDR3 consists of 18 residues. The V gene's germline CDR1 is SGHNT and CDR2 YENEEA. With regard to this clonotype: Antigen unknown.

This TCR came from a man under 40 in good health. Source material: blood. The chain employs TRBV11-3 and TRBJ2-5; 8 bases are a match to TRBD2. The J call is uncertain, as TRBJ2-7 better fits the DNA end. CDR3 nucleotides: TGTGCCAGCAGCCCCGAGGCGGGAGGCCAACTGACGTCCTACGAGCAGTACTTC. Translated, it gives CASSPEAGGQLTSYEQYF.